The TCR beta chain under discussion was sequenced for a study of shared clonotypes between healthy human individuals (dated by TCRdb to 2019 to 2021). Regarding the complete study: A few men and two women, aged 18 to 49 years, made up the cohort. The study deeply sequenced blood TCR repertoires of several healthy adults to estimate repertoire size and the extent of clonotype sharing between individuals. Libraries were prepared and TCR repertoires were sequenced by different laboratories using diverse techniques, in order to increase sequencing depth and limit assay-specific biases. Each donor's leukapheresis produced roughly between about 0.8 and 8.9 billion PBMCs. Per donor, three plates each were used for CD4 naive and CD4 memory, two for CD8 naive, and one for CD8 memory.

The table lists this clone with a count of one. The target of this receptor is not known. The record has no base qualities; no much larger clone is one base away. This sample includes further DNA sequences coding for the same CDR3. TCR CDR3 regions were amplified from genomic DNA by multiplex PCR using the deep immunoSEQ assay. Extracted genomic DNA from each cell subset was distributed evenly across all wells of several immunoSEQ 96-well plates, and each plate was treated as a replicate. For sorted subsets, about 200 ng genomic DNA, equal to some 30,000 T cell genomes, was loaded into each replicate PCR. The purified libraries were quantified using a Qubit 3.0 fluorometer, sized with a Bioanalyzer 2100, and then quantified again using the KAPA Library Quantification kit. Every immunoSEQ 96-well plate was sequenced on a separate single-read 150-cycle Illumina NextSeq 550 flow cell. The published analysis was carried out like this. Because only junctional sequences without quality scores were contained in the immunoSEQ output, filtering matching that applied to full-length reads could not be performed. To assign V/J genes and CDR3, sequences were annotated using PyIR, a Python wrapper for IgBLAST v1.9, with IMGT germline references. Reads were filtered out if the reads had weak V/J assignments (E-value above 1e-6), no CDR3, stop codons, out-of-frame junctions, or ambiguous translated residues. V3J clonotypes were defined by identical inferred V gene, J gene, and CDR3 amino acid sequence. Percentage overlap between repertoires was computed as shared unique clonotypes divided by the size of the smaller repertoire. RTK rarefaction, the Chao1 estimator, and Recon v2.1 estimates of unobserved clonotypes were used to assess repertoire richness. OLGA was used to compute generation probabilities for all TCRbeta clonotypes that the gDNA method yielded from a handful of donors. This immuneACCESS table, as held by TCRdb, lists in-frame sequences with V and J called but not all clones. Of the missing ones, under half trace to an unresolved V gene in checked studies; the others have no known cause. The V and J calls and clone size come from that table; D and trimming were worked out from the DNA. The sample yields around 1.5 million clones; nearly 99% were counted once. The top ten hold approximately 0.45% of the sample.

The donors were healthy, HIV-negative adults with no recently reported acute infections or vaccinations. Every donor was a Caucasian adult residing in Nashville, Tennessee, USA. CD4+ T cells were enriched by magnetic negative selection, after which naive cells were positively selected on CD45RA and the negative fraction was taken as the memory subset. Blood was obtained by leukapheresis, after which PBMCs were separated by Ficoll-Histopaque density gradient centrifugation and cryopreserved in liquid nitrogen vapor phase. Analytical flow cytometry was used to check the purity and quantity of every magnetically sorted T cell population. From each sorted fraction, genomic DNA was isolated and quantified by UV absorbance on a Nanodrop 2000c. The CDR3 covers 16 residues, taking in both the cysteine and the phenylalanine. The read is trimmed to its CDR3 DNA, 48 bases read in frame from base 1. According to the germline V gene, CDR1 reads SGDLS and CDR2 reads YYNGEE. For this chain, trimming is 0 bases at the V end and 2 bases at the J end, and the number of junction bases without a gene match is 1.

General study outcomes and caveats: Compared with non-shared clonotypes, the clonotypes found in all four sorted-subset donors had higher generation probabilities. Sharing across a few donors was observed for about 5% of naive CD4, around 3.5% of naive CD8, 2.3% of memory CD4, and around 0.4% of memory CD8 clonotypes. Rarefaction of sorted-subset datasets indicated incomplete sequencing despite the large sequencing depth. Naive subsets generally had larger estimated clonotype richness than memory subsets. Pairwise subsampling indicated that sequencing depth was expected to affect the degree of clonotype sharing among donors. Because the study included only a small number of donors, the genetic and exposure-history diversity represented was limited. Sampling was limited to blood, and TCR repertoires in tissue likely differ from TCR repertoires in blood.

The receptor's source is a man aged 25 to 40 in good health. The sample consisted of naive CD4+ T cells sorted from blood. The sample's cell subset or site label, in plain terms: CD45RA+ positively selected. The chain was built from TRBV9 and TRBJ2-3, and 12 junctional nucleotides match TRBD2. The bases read TGTGCCAGCAGCGTAGGGACTAGCGGGATCACAGATACGCAGTATTTT. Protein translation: CASSVGTSGITDTQYF.